Listed here is a single T cell receptor beta chain. This sample was included in a study of blood T cell repertoires in COVID-19. About the study: Both acute and convalescent COVID-19 samples were obtained from the United States, Italy and Spain. The cDNA or gDNA used as material had been derived from T cells, B-cell-depleted T cells, or PBMCs.

Germline V CDR1 and CDR2: MNHEY, SVGAGI. V was clipped by 8 bases and J by 2 bases, with 16 bases between them. The CDR3 has 15 residues. Under the authors' procedure: Amplification with reference gene primers provided the estimates of nucleated cell counts. Repertoires were generated with immunoSEQ multiplex PCR, while TCRdb's copy carries only in-frame clones and drops some. V, J and clone size are taken as reported in that table, and D and trimming were inferred from the DNA itself. The table records under 250,000 clones, approximately 87% of them present only once. The chain is built from TRBV6-5 and TRBJ1-5; the D gene is possibly TRBD1 (5 bases). The origin of this receptor is a woman in her sixties or seventies with active or convalescent COVID-19. Sequences were obtained from peripheral blood. The CDR3 protein is CASSSGGFGNQPQHF. CDR3 coding DNA: TGTGCCAGCTCCTCCGGGGGGTTCGGCAATCAGCCCCAGCATTTT.